This T cell receptor beta chain was captured by sequencing in a study of kidney transplant recipient with SARS-CoV-2 infection. TCRdb analysed the reads with MiXCR anew, one entry per CDR3 protein. This table has approximately 250,000 distinct CDR3 sequences, 29% appearing once. This clonotype occurred many times. The sequence came from a male patient between 25 and 39 years old who had COVID-19 and was a kidney transplant recipient. Some T cells may have originated in the graft donor. The sample consisted of a blood sample, taken at baseline and on day 111 from a kidney transplant recipient.

CDR3 coding DNA: TGTGCCAGCAGTAGGGCAGTCACAGCAGGAAAGACCTATGGCTACACCTTC. It is translated as CASSRAVTAGKTYGYTF. The chain employs TRBV12-3 or TRBV12-4 and TRBJ1-2; D is uncertain. V lost 5 bases, J lost 4 bases, and 23 bases lay in between. The CDR3 is 17 amino acids.